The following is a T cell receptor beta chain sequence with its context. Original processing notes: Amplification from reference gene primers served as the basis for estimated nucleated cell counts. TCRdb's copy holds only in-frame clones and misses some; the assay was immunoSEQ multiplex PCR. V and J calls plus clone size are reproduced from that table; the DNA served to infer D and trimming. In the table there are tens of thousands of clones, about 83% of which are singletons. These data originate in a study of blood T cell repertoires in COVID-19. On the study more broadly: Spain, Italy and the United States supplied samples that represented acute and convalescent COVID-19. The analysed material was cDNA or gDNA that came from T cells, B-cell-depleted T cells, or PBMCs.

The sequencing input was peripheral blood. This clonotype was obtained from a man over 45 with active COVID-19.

CDR3 sequence (DNA): TGTGCCAGCAGCCAGATGGAGGGAGCCTACGAGCAGTACTTC. Its translation: CASSQMEGAYEQYF. This chain joins TRBV3-1 (or the pseudogene TRBV3-2) and TRBJ2-7, with a tentative D call TRBD2 (6 bases). Trimming took off 3 bases at V and 2 bases at J, with 11 bases between the two ends. Germline CDR1 is LGHDT and CDR2 is YNNKEL (reference sequence). The CDR3 consists of 14 residues.